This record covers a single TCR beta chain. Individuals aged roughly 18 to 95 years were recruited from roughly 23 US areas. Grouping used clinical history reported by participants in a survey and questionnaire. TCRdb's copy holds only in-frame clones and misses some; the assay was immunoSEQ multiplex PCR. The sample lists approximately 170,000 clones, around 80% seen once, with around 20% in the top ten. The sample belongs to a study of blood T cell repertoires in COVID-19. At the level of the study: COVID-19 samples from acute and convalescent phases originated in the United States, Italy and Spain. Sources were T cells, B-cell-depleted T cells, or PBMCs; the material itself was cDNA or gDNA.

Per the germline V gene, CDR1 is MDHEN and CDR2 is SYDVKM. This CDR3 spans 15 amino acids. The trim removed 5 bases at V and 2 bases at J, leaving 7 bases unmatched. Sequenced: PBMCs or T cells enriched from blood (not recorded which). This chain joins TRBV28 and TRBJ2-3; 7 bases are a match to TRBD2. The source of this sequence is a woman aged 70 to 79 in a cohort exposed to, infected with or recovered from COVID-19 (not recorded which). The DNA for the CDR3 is TGTGCCAGCAGTGCCCGGGACTACCTCACAGATACGCAGTATTTT. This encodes CASSARDYLTDTQYF.